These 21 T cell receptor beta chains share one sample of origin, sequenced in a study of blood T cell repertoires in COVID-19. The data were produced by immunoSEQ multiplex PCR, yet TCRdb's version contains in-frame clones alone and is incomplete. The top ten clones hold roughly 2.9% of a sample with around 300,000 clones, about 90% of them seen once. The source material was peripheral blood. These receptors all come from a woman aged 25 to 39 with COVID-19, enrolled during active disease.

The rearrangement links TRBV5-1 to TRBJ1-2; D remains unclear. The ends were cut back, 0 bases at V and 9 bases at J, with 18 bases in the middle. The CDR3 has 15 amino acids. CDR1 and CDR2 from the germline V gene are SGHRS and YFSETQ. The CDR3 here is CASSLAVTEPSRYTF. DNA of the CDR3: TGCGCCAGCAGCTTGGCAGTCACAGAACCCTCGCGCTACACCTTC.

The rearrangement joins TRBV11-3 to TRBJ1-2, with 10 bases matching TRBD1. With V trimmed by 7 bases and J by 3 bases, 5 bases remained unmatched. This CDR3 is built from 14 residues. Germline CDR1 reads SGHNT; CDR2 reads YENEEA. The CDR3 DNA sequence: TGTGCCAGCACCAGGACAGGGGGTGACTATGGCTACACCTTC. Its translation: CASTRTGGDYGYTF.

In DNA form, the CDR3 reads TGTGCCATCAGATGGGACAACGTGAACACTGAAGCTTTCTTT. It specifies CAIRWDNVNTEAFF. The genes are TRBV10-3 and TRBJ1-1, with TRBD1 as a possible D gene (6 bases). The V end lost 6 bases, the J end lost 0 bases, and 11 bases lay between the germline ends. The CDR3 extends over 14 amino acids. Germline CDR1 and CDR2: ENHRY and SYGVKD.

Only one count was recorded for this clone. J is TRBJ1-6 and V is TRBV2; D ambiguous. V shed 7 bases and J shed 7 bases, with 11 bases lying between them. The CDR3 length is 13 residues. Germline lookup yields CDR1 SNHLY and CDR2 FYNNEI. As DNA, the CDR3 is TGTGCCAGCAAGGAACAGCCCAATTCACCCCTCCACTTT. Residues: CASKEQPNSPLHF.

This CDR3 is CSVLDSPANTEAFF. The CDR3 DNA is TGCAGCGTCCTGGACAGTCCTGCAAACACTGAAGCTTTCTTT. The chain couples TRBV29-1 to TRBJ1-1; possibly TRBD1 for D (6 bases). Germline V lookup: CDR1 SQVTM, CDR2 ANQGSEA. V was trimmed by 6 bases and J by 2 bases, leaving 16 bases between them. This CDR3 comprises 14 residues.

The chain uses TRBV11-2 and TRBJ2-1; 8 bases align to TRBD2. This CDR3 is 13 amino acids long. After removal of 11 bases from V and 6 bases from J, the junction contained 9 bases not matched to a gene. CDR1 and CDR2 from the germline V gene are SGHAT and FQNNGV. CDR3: CAGSGTSTNEQFF. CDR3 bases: TGTGCCGGGTCCGGGACTAGTACCAATGAGCAGTTCTTC.

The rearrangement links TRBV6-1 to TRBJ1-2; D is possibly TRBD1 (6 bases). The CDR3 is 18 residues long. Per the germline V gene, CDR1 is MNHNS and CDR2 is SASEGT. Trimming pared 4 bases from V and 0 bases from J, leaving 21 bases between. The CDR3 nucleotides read TGTGCCAGCAGTGGACTGGGCTTCGACTCAGGGGCTAACTATGGCTACACCTTC. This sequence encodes CASSGLGFDSGANYGYTF.

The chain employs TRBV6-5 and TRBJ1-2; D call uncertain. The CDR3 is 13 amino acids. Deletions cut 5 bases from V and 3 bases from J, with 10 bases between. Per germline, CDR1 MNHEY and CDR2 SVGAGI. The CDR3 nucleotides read TGTGCCAGCAGTCCCGACACTGACTATGGCTACACCTTC. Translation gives CASSPDTDYGYTF.

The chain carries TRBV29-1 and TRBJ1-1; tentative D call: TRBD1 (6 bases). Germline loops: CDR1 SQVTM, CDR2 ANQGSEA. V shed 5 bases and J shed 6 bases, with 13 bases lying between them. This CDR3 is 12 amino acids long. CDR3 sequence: CSVSTGSPEAFF. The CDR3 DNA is TGCAGCGTTTCCACAGGGTCCCCTGAAGCTTTCTTT.

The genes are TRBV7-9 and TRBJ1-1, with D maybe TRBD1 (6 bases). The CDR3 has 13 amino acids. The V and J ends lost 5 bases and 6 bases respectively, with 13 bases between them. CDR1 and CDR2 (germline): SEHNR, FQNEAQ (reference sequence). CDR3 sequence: CASSNRVYPEAFF. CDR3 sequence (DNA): TGTGCCAGCAGCAACAGGGTTTACCCTGAAGCTTTCTTT.

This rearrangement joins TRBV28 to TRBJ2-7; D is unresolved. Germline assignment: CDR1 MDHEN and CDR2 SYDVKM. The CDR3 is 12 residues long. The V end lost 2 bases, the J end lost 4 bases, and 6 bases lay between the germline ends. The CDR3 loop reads CASSLGEYEQYF. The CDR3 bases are TGTGCCAGCAGTTTAGGAGAGTACGAGCAGTACTTC.

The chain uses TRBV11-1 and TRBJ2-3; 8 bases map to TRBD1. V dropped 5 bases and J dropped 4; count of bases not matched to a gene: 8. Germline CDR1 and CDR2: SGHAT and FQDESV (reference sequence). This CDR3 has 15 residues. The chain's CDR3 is CASSHRQGKADTQYF. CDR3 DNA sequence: TGTGCCAGCAGCCACCGACAGGGGAAGGCAGATACGCAGTATTTT.

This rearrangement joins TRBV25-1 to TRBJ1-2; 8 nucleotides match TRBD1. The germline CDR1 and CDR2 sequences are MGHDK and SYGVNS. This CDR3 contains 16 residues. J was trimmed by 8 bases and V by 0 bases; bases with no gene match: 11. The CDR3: CASSEYGDRGAGGYTF. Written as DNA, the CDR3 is TGTGCCAGCAGTGAATATGGCGACAGGGGAGCGGGGGGCTACACCTTC.

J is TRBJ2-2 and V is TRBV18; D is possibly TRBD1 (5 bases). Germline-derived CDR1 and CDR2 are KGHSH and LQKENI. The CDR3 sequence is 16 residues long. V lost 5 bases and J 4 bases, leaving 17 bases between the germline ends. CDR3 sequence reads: CASSSQGIQSTGELFF. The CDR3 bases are TGTGCCAGCTCATCTCAGGGTATTCAGAGCACCGGGGAGCTGTTTTTT.

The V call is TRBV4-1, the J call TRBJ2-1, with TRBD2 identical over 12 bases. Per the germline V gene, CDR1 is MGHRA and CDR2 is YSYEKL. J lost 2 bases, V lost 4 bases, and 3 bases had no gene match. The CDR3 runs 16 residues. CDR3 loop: CASSPGLAGTYNEQFF. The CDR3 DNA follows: TGCGCCAGCAGCCCCGGACTAGCGGGGACCTACAATGAGCAGTTCTTC.

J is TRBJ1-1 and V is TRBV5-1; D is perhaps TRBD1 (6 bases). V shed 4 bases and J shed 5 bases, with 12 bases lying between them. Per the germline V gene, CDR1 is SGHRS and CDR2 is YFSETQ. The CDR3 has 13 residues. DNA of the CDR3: TGCGCCAGCAGCCCCTCCAGGGGTACTGAAGCTTTCTTT. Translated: CASSPSRGTEAFF.

CDR3 bases: TGTGCCAGCAGTTTTTACGGGACTAGCGGGTCCGGGGAGCTGTTTTTT. Its translation is CASSFYGTSGSGELFF. V and J are TRBV27 and TRBJ2-2; TRBD2 aligns across 12 bases. The junction had 5 bases not matched to a gene; V was cut back by 3 bases and J by 6 bases. The CDR3 contains 16 residues. The germline V gene encodes CDR1 MNHEY and CDR2 SMNVEV (reference sequence).

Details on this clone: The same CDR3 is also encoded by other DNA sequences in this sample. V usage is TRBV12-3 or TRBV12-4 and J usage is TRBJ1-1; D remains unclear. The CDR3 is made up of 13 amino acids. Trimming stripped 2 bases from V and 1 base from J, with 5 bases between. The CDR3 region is CASSLTENTEAFF. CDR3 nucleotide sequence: TGTGCCAGCAGTTTAACAGAGAACACTGAAGCTTTCTTT.

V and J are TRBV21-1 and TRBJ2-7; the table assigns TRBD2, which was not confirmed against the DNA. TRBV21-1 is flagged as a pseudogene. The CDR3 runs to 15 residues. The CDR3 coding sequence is TGTGCCAGCAGCAACGGTCGAGGGAGGGCGCCCGAGCAGTACTTC. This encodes CASSNGRGRAPEQYF.

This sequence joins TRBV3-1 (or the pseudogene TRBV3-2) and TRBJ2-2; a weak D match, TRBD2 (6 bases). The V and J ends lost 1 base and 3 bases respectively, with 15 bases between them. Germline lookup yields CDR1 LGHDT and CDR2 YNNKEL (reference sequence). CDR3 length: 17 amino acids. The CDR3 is CASSQVPELAYTGELFF. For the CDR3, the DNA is TGTGCCAGCAGCCAAGTCCCCGAACTAGCCTACACCGGGGAGCTGTTTTTT.

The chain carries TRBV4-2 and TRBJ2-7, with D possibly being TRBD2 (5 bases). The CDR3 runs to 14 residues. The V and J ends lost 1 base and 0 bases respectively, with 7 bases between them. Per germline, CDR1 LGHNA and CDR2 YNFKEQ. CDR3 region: CASSQGAASYEQYF. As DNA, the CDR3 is TGTGCCAGCAGCCAAGGAGCGGCCTCCTACGAGCAGTACTTC.